Included here is one TCR beta chain sequence, with context. These data originate in a study of control samples from healthy donors and cancer patients. Some clones are missing from TCRdb's copy, which holds only in-frame ones; the method was immunoSEQ multiplex PCR. Of 100,000 to 150,000 clones in the sample, less than 90% were seen once. Trimming shortened V by 3 bases and J by 7 bases, and 11 bases separated the two germline ends. The CDR3 contains 13 residues. Germline V gene data show CDR1 as MDHEN and CDR2 as SYDVKM. The chain couples TRBV28 to TRBJ2-3, with a tentative D call TRBD2 (6 bases). The TCR was taken from a man between 18 and 35 years old in good health. The sample consisted of blood. CDR3 in amino acids: CASSLRREHTQYF. CDR3 coding DNA: TGTGCCAGCAGTTTGAGGAGGGAGCATACGCAGTATTTT.